A single sample is the source of the 26 T cell receptor beta chains below, sequenced in a study of blood T cell repertoires in COVID-19. Profiling relied on immunoSEQ multiplex PCR, and the TCRdb table lists in-frame clones only, not all of them. The table shows approximately 360,000 clones, with nearly 90% occurring only once. Sequences were obtained from peripheral blood. These receptors were obtained from a man in his late teens or twenties with active or convalescent COVID-19.

This clone was found once. V gene TRBV19 combines with J gene TRBJ2-2, with D perhaps TRBD2 (6 bases). The CDR3 loop spans 16 amino acids. The germline gives CDR1 LNHDA, CDR2 SQIVND (reference sequence). Deletions cut 7 bases from V and 6 bases from J, with 21 bases between. CDR3 sequence (DNA): TGTGCCAGTACCCTGCTGCTTGGGGGGACCGCCGGGGAGCTGTTTTTT. It codes for CASTLLLGGTAGELFF.

This chain joins TRBV28 and TRBJ2-3, with 8 bases that match TRBD1. Per germline, CDR1 MDHEN and CDR2 SYDVKM. Trimming took 7 bases from V and 7 from J; bases not matched to a gene: 13. CDR3 size: 15 residues. CDR3 nucleotide sequence: TGTGCCAGCACCGGACAGGGAGTGGGATCAAATACGCAGTATTTT. Encoded protein: CASTGQGVGSNTQYF.

The chain carries TRBV5-6 and TRBJ1-2, with D perhaps matching TRBD1 (6 bases). Germline V gives CDR1 SGHDT, CDR2 YYEEEE. V shed 0 bases and J shed 10 bases, with 10 bases lying between them. This CDR3 has 12 residues. CDR3 DNA sequence: TGTGCCAGCAGCTTGGGCTGGGGACACTACACCTTC. This encodes CASSLGWGHYTF.

The chain couples TRBV2 to TRBJ1-3; D unclear. The germline CDR1 and CDR2 sequences are SNHLY and FYNNEI. V shed 4 bases and J shed 0 bases, with 13 bases lying between them. This CDR3 comprises 16 residues. DNA of the CDR3: TGTGCCAGCAGTGGGCAACAGTCTATCTCTGGAAACACCATATATTTT. It encodes CASSGQQSISGNTIYF.

The chain combines TRBV27 with TRBJ2-5; 11 nucleotides agree with TRBD2. The CDR3 sequence is 17 residues long. Germline V gene lookup returns CDR1 MNHEY and CDR2 SMNVEV (reference sequence). The V segment lost 4 bases and the J segment 2 bases; nucleotides outside the gene matches: 9. The CDR3 region is CASSSLPGLAAQETQYF. CDR3 coding DNA: TGTGCCAGCAGTTCCCTACCGGGACTAGCGGCTCAAGAGACCCAGTACTTC.

This CDR3 is CASSFQGTDTQYF. CDR3 coding DNA: TGTGCCAGCAGCTTTCAGGGGACAGATACGCAGTATTTT. The V gene is TRBV13, the J gene TRBJ2-3; perhaps TRBD1 as D (6 bases). Germline CDR1 and CDR2: PRHDT and FYEKMQ (reference sequence). This CDR3 spans 13 amino acids. Trimming removed 3 bases from V and 3 bases from J, with 7 bases in between.

The V gene is TRBV20-1, the J gene TRBJ1-5; D call uncertain. This CDR3 spans 14 amino acids. Germline CDR1 DFQATT, CDR2 SNEGSKA (reference sequence). V shed 3 bases and J shed 0 bases, with 9 bases lying between them. The CDR3 DNA reads as TGCAGTGCTAGTTTGGCGGGTAGCAATCAGCCCCAGCATTTT. Residues: CSASLAGSNQPQHF.

V and J are TRBV9 and TRBJ1-6, with D perhaps matching TRBD1 (6 bases). V lost 0 bases, J lost 9 bases, and 13 bases lay in between. This CDR3 is built from 15 residues. Germline loops: CDR1 SGDLS, CDR2 YYNGEE. The CDR3 loop is CASSVAVGAISPLHF. CDR3 sequence (DNA): TGTGCCAGCAGCGTAGCGGTGGGGGCAATTTCACCCCTCCACTTT.

In its sample, this clone was seen once. The J gene is TRBJ2-7, the V gene TRBV7-2, with 8 bases aligning to TRBD1. This CDR3 region has 15 residues. Trimming took 3 bases from V and 2 from J; bases not matched to a gene: 6. Per the germline V gene, CDR1 is SGHTA and CDR2 is FQGNSA. The DNA of the CDR3 is TGTGCCAGCAGCTTGGGGACAGGACAGACCTACGAGCAGTACTTC. Amino acid sequence: CASSLGTGQTYEQYF.

The chain has TRBV18 and TRBJ1-2; D might be TRBD1 (5 bases). Trimming took off 2 bases at V and 0 bases at J, with 10 bases between the two ends. Germline V gene data show CDR1 as KGHSH and CDR2 as LQKENI. CDR3 length: 15 residues. Here the CDR3 reads CASSPIPGANYGYTF. In DNA form, the CDR3 reads TGTGCCAGCTCACCAATCCCGGGGGCTAACTATGGCTACACCTTC.

This chain connects TRBV30 to TRBJ1-2; TRBD1 aligns across 8 bases. CDR3 length: 13 amino acids. Germline loops: CDR1 GTSNPN, CDR2 SVGIG (reference sequence). The CDR3 DNA is TGTGCGCGAGACAGGGGTATCGACTATGGCTACACCTTC. Encoded protein: CARDRGIDYGYTF.

This rearrangement joins TRBV6-5 to TRBJ2-3; D unclear. Germline V gene lookup returns CDR1 MNHEY and CDR2 SVGAGI. Trimming cost V 3 bases and J 7 bases, with 20 bases left between them. This CDR3 region has 16 residues. The chain's CDR3 is CASSYAPLHSGYTQYF. The CDR3 DNA is TGTGCCAGCAGTTATGCTCCCCTTCATTCTGGCTATACGCAGTATTTT.

The chain carries TRBV5-5 and TRBJ1-4; D might be TRBD1 (5 bases). CDR3 length: 15 residues. Trimming took off 4 bases at V and 4 bases at J, with 14 bases between the two ends. The germline V gene has CDR1 SGHKS and CDR2 YYEKEE (reference sequence). CDR3 nucleotides: TGTGCCAGCAGCCCAACGGGGGGGGATAATGAAAAACTGTTTTTT. This encodes CASSPTGGDNEKLFF.

The V call is TRBV28, the J call TRBJ1-2, with 8 bases that match TRBD1. With V trimmed by 5 bases and J by 7 bases, 6 bases remained unmatched. Per the germline V gene, CDR1 is MDHEN and CDR2 is SYDVKM. The CDR3 runs 13 residues. CDR3 coding DNA: TGTGCCAGCAGTACAGGGGGGAAGGTTGGCTACACCTTC. Translated, it gives CASSTGGKVGYTF.

The CDR3 sequence is CASTDSSNYGYTF. The DNA of the CDR3 is TGTGCCAGTACCGACAGCAGCAACTATGGCTACACCTTC. J is TRBJ1-2 and V is TRBV19; weak D call: TRBD1 (5 bases). In germline, CDR1 is LNHDA, CDR2 SQIVND (reference sequence). V lost 7 bases to trimming and J lost 2 bases, with 11 bases between them. This CDR3 comprises 13 residues.

This sequence joins TRBV5-1 and TRBJ2-3, with 10 positions matching TRBD1. Germline V gene sequence: CDR1 SGHRS, CDR2 YFSETQ. The V segment lost 6 bases and the J segment 6 bases; nucleotides outside the gene matches: 10. The CDR3 totals 15 residues. CDR3 in amino acids: CASTSSTGGKDTQYF. The DNA of the CDR3 is TGCGCCAGCACTTCCTCGACAGGGGGCAAGGATACGCAGTATTTT.

This clone was seen once. The chain employs TRBV28 and TRBJ1-5; 8 bases map to TRBD1. CDR3 size: 14 residues. Germline-derived CDR1 and CDR2 are MDHEN and SYDVKM. The trim removed 6 bases at V and 5 bases at J, leaving 6 bases unmatched. The CDR3 sequence is CASSYRGVYQPQHF. The DNA for the CDR3 is TGTGCCAGCAGCTACAGGGGGGTCTATCAGCCCCAGCATTTT.

This sequence joins TRBV6-1 and TRBJ1-4; D may be TRBD1 (5 bases). Germline V lookup: CDR1 MNHNS, CDR2 SASEGT. There are 16 residues in the CDR3. V lost 2 bases, J lost 3 bases, and 13 bases lay in between. The CDR3 DNA is TGTGCCAGCAGTGAAAGGGGCGGAGCAGCTAATGAAAAACTGTTTTTT. Protein sequence: CASSERGGAANEKLFF.

V usage is TRBV27 and J usage is TRBJ1-5; D not resolved. In germline, CDR1 is MNHEY, CDR2 SMNVEV (reference sequence). The CDR3 loop spans 14 amino acids. V lost 8 bases to trimming and J lost 0 bases, with 11 bases between them. CDR3 protein: CASWRGNSNQPQHF. The DNA of the CDR3 is TGTGCCAGCTGGAGAGGGAATAGCAATCAGCCCCAGCATTTT.

The V and J genes are TRBV27 and TRBJ2-5, with 10 nucleotides matching TRBD2. Germline-derived CDR1 and CDR2 are MNHEY and SMNVEV (reference sequence). The trim removed 2 bases at V and 7 bases at J, leaving 7 bases unmatched. The CDR3 is 15 amino acids. The CDR3 spells CASSLEGLAVGTQYF. CDR3 coding DNA: TGTGCCAGCAGTTTAGAAGGACTAGCGGTAGGGACCCAGTACTTC.

V usage is TRBV19 and J usage is TRBJ1-5; 11 bases align to TRBD1. Germline CDR1 LNHDA, CDR2 SQIVND (reference sequence). With 6 bases clipped from V and 1 base from J, the junction kept 5 bases outside the gene matches. This CDR3 region has 16 residues. This CDR3 is CASRDRGRGSNQPQHF. The CDR3 DNA sequence: TGTGCCAGTAGGGACAGGGGGCGCGGGAGCAATCAGCCCCAGCATTTT.

The rearrangement joins TRBV28 to TRBJ2-7, with D possibly matching TRBD1 (6 bases). CDR1 is MDHEN and CDR2 is SYDVKM in the germline V gene. Trimming left V 2 bases short and J 1 base short, with 12 bases between. The CDR3 loop spans 15 amino acids. The CDR3 reads CASSLTGTQSYEQYF. The CDR3, as DNA: TGTGCCAGCAGTTTAACCGGGACACAATCCTACGAGCAGTACTTC.

This chain connects TRBV18 to TRBJ1-1; perhaps TRBD1 as D (6 bases). Looked up from germline, CDR1 is KGHSH and CDR2 is LQKENI. Trimming shortened V by 6 bases and J by 8 bases, and 19 bases separated the two germline ends. The CDR3 loop spans 14 amino acids. DNA of the CDR3: TGTGCCAGCTCCGGATTGATGGGGGCGCGGGAAGCTTTCTTT. Translation gives CASSGLMGAREAFF.

This clone was observed a few times. V gene TRBV7-2 combines with J gene TRBJ1-1; TRBD1 matches 12 bases. Trimming took 3 bases from V and 5 from J; bases not matched to a gene: 4. Germline loops: CDR1 SGHTA, CDR2 FQGNSA. The CDR3 is 15 amino acids. CDR3 sequence (DNA): TGTGCCAGCAGCTTGGGGACAGGGGGCGTAACTGAAGCTTTCTTT. Its protein is CASSLGTGGVTEAFF. Full variable domain (rest looked up from reference TRBV7-2 and TRBJ1-1): GAGVSQSPSNKVTEKGKDVELRCDPISGHTALYWYRQSLGQGLEFLIYFQGNSAPDKSGLPSDRFSAERTGGSVSTLTIQRTQQEDSAVYLCASSLGTGGVTEAFFGQGTRLTVV.

The gene calls are TRBV2 and TRBJ2-1; 14 positions match TRBD2. This CDR3 spans 19 amino acids. The V gene's germline CDR1 is SNHLY and CDR2 FYNNEI. V lost 6 bases and J lost 9; bases outside the gene matches: 19. The CDR3 bases are TGTGCCAGCAGAGGAGACAGTCGACTAGCGGGAGGGTTTTTTGTTGAGCAGTTCTTC. Protein product: CASRGDSRLAGGFFVEQFF.

This clone appeared a few times. This chain links TRBV7-3 with TRBJ1-1; D is perhaps TRBD1 (5 bases). Germline assignment: CDR1 SGHTA and CDR2 FQGTGA. The CDR3 runs to 14 residues. V shed 2 bases and J shed 0 bases, with 7 bases lying between them. The CDR3 here is CASSLWGVNTEAFF. Written as DNA, the CDR3 is TGTGCCAGCAGCTTATGGGGCGTGAACACTGAAGCTTTCTTT.